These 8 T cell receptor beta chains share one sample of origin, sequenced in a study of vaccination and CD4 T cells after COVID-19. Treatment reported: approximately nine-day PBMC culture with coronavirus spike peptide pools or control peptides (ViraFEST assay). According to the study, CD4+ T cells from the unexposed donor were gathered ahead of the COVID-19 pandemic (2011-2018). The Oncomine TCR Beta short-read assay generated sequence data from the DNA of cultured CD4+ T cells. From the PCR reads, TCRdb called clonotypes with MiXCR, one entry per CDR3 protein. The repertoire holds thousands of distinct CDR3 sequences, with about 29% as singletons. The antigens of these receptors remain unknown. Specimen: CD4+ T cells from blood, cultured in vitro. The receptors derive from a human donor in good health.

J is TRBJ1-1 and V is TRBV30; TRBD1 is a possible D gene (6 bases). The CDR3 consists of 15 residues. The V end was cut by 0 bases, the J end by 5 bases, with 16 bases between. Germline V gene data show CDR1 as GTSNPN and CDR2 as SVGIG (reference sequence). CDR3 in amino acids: CAWSVGTIRRTEAFF. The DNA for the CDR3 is TGTGCCTGGAGTGTGGGGACAATTAGGAGGACTGAAGCTTTCTTT.

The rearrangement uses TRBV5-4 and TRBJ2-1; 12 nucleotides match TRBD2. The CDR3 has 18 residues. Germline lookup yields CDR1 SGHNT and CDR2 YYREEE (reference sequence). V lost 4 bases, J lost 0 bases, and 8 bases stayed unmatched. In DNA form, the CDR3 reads TGTGCCAGCAGCCGGGGGCTAGCGGGGGGGGACTCCTACAATGAGCAGTTCTTC. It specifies CASSRGLAGGDSYNEQFF.

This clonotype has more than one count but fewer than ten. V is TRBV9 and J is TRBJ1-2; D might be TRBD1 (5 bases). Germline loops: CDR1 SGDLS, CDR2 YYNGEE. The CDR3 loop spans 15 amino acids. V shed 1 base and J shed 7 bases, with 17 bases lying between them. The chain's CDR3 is CASSVFPGSGGGYTF. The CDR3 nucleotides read TGTGCCAGCAGCGTATTTCCCGGGTCCGGGGGTGGCTACACCTTC.

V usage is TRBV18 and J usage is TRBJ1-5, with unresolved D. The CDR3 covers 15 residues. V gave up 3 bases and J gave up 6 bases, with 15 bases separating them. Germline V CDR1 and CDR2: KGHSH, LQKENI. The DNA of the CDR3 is TGTGCCAGCTCACCTCGTGACGGTGCCGCTCAGCCCCAGCATTTT. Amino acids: CASSPRDGAAQPQHF.

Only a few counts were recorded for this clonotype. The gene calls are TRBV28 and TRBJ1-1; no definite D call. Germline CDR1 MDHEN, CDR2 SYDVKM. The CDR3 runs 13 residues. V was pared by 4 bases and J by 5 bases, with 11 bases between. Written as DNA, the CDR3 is TGTGCCAGCAGTTACTTGGTAAGGACTGAAGCTTTCTTT. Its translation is CASSYLVRTEAFF.

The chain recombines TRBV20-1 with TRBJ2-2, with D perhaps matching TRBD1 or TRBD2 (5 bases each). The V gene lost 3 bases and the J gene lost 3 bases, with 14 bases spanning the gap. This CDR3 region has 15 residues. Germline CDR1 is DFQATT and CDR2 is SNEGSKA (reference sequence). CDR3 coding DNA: TGCAGTGCTAGCGGCTCCGGGACGTACACCGGGGAGCTGTTTTTT. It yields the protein CSASGSGTYTGELFF.

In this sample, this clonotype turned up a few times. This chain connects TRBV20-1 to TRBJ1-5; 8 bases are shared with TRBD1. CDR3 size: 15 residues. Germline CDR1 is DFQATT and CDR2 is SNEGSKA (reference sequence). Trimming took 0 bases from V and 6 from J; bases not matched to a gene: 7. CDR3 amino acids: CSARDNGQGGQPQHF. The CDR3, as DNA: TGCAGTGCTAGAGATAACGGACAGGGAGGTCAGCCCCAGCATTTT.

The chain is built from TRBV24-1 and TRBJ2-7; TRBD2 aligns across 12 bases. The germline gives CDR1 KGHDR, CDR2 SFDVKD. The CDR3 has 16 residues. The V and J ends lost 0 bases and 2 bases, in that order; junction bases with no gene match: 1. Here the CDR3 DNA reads TGTGCCACCAGTGATTTGCGACTAGCGGGGGCCTACGAGCAGTACTTC. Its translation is CATSDLRLAGAYEQYF.